Each of the 28 T cell receptor beta chains below was sequenced from the same sample in a study of OX40 agonist ivuxolimab in advanced cancers. The repertoire was sequenced with immunoSEQ multiplex PCR; TCRdb's copy has only in-frame clones and lacks some. The table records 43,000 or so clones, more than 80% of them present only once. The specimen comprised CD4+ or CD8+ T cells sorted from blood, sampled in a trial of the OX40 agonist ivuxolimab. The source of these receptors is an adult with an advanced solid tumor such as melanoma, head and neck, liver or kidney cancer.

This clone is a singleton in its sample. This chain uses TRBV11-2 with TRBJ2-7, with D unresolved. This CDR3 contains 14 residues. Germline-derived CDR1 and CDR2 are SGHAT and FQNNGV. V was trimmed by 5 bases and J by 6 bases, leaving 17 bases between them. CDR3: CASSPSGLSREQYF. The DNA for the CDR3 is TGTGCCAGCAGCCCCTCGGGCCTCTCCCGCGAGCAGTACTTC.

This chain uses TRBV7-9 with TRBJ2-3, with 8 nucleotides matching TRBD2. CDR1 and CDR2 from the germline V gene are SEHNR and FQNEAQ (reference sequence). V shed 1 base, J shed 5 bases, and the junction held 2 bases outside the gene matches. This CDR3 spans 14 amino acids. As DNA, the CDR3 is TGTGCCAGCAGCTTAGTAGCGGGACGAGATACGCAGTATTTT. Amino acid sequence: CASSLVAGRDTQYF.

The V gene is TRBV9, the J gene TRBJ2-7; 7 bases agree with TRBD2. Losses at the gene ends were 0 bases for V and 2 bases for J; bases not matched to a gene: 5. CDR3 size: 15 residues. In germline, CDR1 is SGDLS, CDR2 YYNGEE. CDR3 loop: CASSVDPSGTYEQYF. In DNA form, the CDR3 reads TGTGCCAGCAGCGTAGATCCTAGCGGTACCTACGAGCAGTACTTC.

The V call is TRBV4-2, the J call TRBJ2-7; D may be TRBD1 (5 bases). V lost 2 bases, J lost 1 base, and 12 bases lay in between. The germline V gene has CDR1 LGHNA and CDR2 YNFKEQ. The CDR3 has 15 amino acids. The CDR3, as DNA: TGTGCCAGCAGCCAAACACAGGTCAAGTCCTACGAGCAGTACTTC. Amino acid sequence: CASSQTQVKSYEQYF.

V and J are TRBV5-1 and TRBJ2-2, with D maybe TRBD2 (5 bases). This CDR3 contains 13 residues. The V and J ends lost 3 bases and 6 bases respectively, with 9 bases between them. Germline lookup yields CDR1 SGHRS and CDR2 YFSETQ. CDR3 sequence (DNA): TGCGCCAGCAGCTCGTCGGAGGCCGGGGAGCTGTTTTTT. Amino acids: CASSSSEAGELFF.

The CDR3 DNA reads TGTGCCATCGAGCGGGAGGGGGTAGTAATTGGCACAGATACGCAGTATTTT. Amino acids: CAIEREGVVIGTDTQYF. The chain combines TRBV27 with TRBJ2-3, with 10 bases identical to TRBD2. The germline CDR1 and CDR2 sequences are MNHEY and SMNVEV (reference sequence). With 10 bases clipped from V and 1 base from J, the junction kept 14 bases outside the gene matches. The CDR3 spans 17 residues.

The chain couples TRBV19 to TRBJ1-5; tentatively, D is TRBD1 (5 bases). V was clipped by 2 bases and J by 4 bases, with 9 bases between them. Germline lookup yields CDR1 LNHDA and CDR2 SQIVND (reference sequence). This CDR3 region has 14 residues. Written as DNA, the CDR3 is TGTGCCAGTAGTATATGGGGCTCTAATCAGCCCCAGCATTTT. It is translated as CASSIWGSNQPQHF. The full variable domain, completed using reference TRBV19 and TRBJ1-5, is DGGITQSPKYLFRKEGQNVTLSCEQNLNHDAMYWYRQDPGQGLRLIYYSQIVNDFQKGDIAEGYSVSREKKESFPLTVTSAQKNPTAFYLCASSIWGSNQPQHFGDGTRLSIL.

The CDR3 is CASLWGGGSGYTF. The CDR3 region has the DNA TGTGCCAGCCTCTGGGGTGGGGGTTCTGGCTACACCTTC. The V and J genes are TRBV28 and TRBJ1-2; D is perhaps TRBD1 (5 bases). CDR1 is MDHEN, CDR2 SYDVKM, per germline. Trimming took off 8 bases at V and 7 bases at J, with 17 bases between the two ends. The CDR3 covers 13 residues.

This chain connects TRBV7-6 to TRBJ2-7; D could derive from TRBD1 or TRBD2 (6 bases each). This CDR3 is built from 15 residues. V lost 5 bases, J lost 5 bases, and 19 bases lay in between. Germline loops: CDR1 SGHVS, CDR2 FNYEAQ. CDR3 in amino acids: CASSNDQGGTHEQYF. The DNA for the CDR3 is TGTGCCAGCAGCAATGATCAAGGGGGGACCCACGAGCAGTACTTC.

This clone has just one count. The chain recombines TRBV10-3 with TRBJ2-4, with unresolved D. V was pared by 2 bases and J by 14 bases, with 16 bases between. The CDR3 runs 13 residues. Germline CDR1 is ENHRY and CDR2 is SYGVKD. CDR3 DNA sequence: TGTGCCATCAGTGAGCCCAACCGATCCGCCAAGTACTTC. It translates to CAISEPNRSAKYF.

This clone was counted between two and nine times. This sequence joins TRBV27 and TRBJ2-3; D is possibly TRBD1 (6 bases). Germline-derived CDR1 and CDR2 are MNHEY and SMNVEV (reference sequence). V lost 2 bases to trimming and J lost 0 bases, with 21 bases between them. The CDR3 loop spans 19 amino acids. The CDR3 DNA follows: TGTGCCAGCAGTTTACGGACAGTTAGATTTGCCACTAGCACAGATACGCAGTATTTT. It is translated as CASSLRTVRFATSTDTQYF.

The V call is TRBV5-1, the J call TRBJ2-1; 9 bases fit TRBD2. This CDR3 has 14 amino acids. Trimming took 7 bases from V and 4 from J; bases not matched to a gene: 6. Per the germline V gene, CDR1 is SGHRS and CDR2 is YFSETQ. The CDR3 nucleotides are TGCGCCAGCGCCGAGCTAGCGGGGTACAATGAGCAGTTCTTC. Protein: CASAELAGYNEQFF.

The chain couples TRBV27 to TRBJ2-3; 14 nucleotides agree with TRBD2. The CDR3 contains 15 residues. V gave up 8 bases and J gave up 6 bases; unmatched junction bases: 7. Germline CDR1 reads MNHEY; CDR2 reads SMNVEV (reference sequence). The CDR3: CASRRLAGGPDTQYF. The CDR3 DNA is TGTGCCAGCCGAAGACTAGCGGGAGGGCCCGATACGCAGTATTTT.

The chain employs TRBV4-2 and TRBJ2-1, with TRBD1 matching over 7 bases. The V and J ends lost 1 base and 3 bases, in that order; junction bases with no gene match: 6. The CDR3 runs to 16 residues. Germline CDR1 and CDR2: LGHNA and YNFKEQ. CDR3 bases: TGTGCCAGCAGCCAAGCCACGACAGGGAACTACAATGAGCAGTTCTTC. Its protein is CASSQATTGNYNEQFF.

This clone was recorded once. The chain couples TRBV7-9 to TRBJ1-3; D is unclear. Trimming cost V 8 bases and J 0 bases, with 11 bases left between them. This CDR3 region has 14 residues. From germline, CDR1 is SEHNR and CDR2 FQNEAQ (reference sequence). This chain's CDR3 is CASDLGLSGNTIYF. Written as DNA, the CDR3 is TGTGCCAGCGACTTAGGGCTCTCTGGAAACACCATATATTTT.

This chain joins TRBV4-1 and TRBJ1-5; D not certain. CDR1 is MGHRA, CDR2 YSYEKL, per germline. This CDR3 contains 15 residues. Trimming took 1 base from V and 4 from J, leaving 11 bases between them. The CDR3 here is CASSQVYGFNQPQHF. CDR3 DNA: TGCGCCAGCAGCCAAGTGTACGGGTTTAATCAGCCCCAGCATTTT.

The chain couples TRBV7-3 to TRBJ2-3, with 13 bases fitting TRBD2. Germline V CDR1 and CDR2: SGHTA, FQGTGA. This CDR3 region has 15 residues. V dropped 4 bases and J dropped 3; count of bases not matched to a gene: 1. DNA of the CDR3: TGTGCCAGCAGCTCGACTAGCGGGAGGACAGATACGCAGTATTTT. Its translation: CASSSTSGRTDTQYF.

V is TRBV11-3 and J is TRBJ2-3; no firm D call. V was trimmed by 3 bases and J by 3 bases, leaving 7 bases between them. This CDR3 has 13 residues. CDR1 is SGHNT, CDR2 YENEEA, per germline. The CDR3 region has the DNA TGTGCCAGCAGCTTCGGCAGGACAGATACGCAGTATTTT. It yields the protein CASSFGRTDTQYF.

The rearrangement joins TRBV11-2 to TRBJ2-1; D is uncertain. This CDR3 region has 15 residues. Trimming took off 5 bases at V and 9 bases at J, with 20 bases between the two ends. From germline, CDR1 is SGHAT and CDR2 FQNNGV. The CDR3 DNA sequence: TGTGCCAGCAGCGAACGGACGGTCGATGAGCGTGAGCAGTTCTTC. This sequence encodes CASSERTVDEREQFF.

This chain links TRBV19 with TRBJ2-3; D is possibly TRBD2 (6 bases). The CDR3 has 13 residues. Germline CDR1 reads LNHDA; CDR2 reads SQIVND (reference sequence). V dropped 4 bases and J dropped 4 bases, with 9 bases sitting between them. DNA for the CDR3: TGTGCCAGTAGTAGGGGGGTCCCAGATACGCAGTATTTT. Translating it yields CASSRGVPDTQYF.

The V call is TRBV5-1, the J call TRBJ2-3, with TRBD1 identical over 8 bases. Per the germline V gene, CDR1 is SGHRS and CDR2 is YFSETQ. The CDR3 sequence is 15 residues long. Trimming at V came to 3 bases and at J to 3 bases, leaving 6 bases not matched to a gene. CDR3 DNA sequence: TGCGCCAGCAGCTATAACAGGGGGACTACAGATACGCAGTATTTT. Translated, it gives CASSYNRGTTDTQYF.

J is TRBJ2-2 and V is TRBV7-9; the D gene is possibly TRBD1 (6 bases). The CDR3 loop spans 15 amino acids. V lost 11 bases to trimming and J lost 0 bases, with 16 bases between them. CDR1 SEHNR and CDR2 FQNEAQ come from the germline V gene (reference sequence). The CDR3 bases are TGTGCCGGGATATCCGGGACACCGAACACCGGGGAGCTGTTTTTT. Its protein is CAGISGTPNTGELFF.

V usage is TRBV28 and J usage is TRBJ1-2, with a weak D call TRBD1 (6 bases). Germline V lookup: CDR1 MDHEN, CDR2 SYDVKM. The CDR3 length is 13 residues. The V end was cut by 3 bases, the J end by 8 bases, with 13 bases between. CDR3 loop: CASSFAGAPGYTF. In DNA, the CDR3 is TGTGCCAGCAGTTTCGCAGGGGCGCCGGGCTACACCTTC.

The rearrangement uses TRBV19 and TRBJ2-4; D is possibly TRBD2 (5 bases). CDR1 is LNHDA and CDR2 is SQIVND in the germline V gene (reference sequence). With 9 bases removed from V and 2 bases from J, the gap between germline ends came to 14 bases. The CDR3 loop spans 14 amino acids. CDR3: CASRTRETKNIQYF. The CDR3 region has the DNA TGTGCCAGCCGGACCCGGGAAACCAAAAACATTCAGTACTTC.

CDR3 amino acids: CASSGPQSSEKLFF. The CDR3 DNA reads as TGTGCCAGCAGTGGGCCCCAGTCCTCAGAGAAACTGTTTTTT. The chain employs TRBV2 and TRBJ1-4, with no clear D. This CDR3 comprises 14 residues. Trimming stripped 4 bases from V and 11 bases from J, with 17 bases between. Germline-derived CDR1 and CDR2 are SNHLY and FYNNEI.

The chain carries TRBV29-1 and TRBJ2-5; 7 nucleotides line up with TRBD1. The CDR3 is 15 residues long. Germline values: CDR1 SQVTM, CDR2 ANQGSEA. V lost 6 bases and J lost 4; bases outside the gene matches: 14. The CDR3 DNA is TGCAGCGTAAAGGGGGTTGTCGAGGGGGCAGAGACCCAGTACTTC. Translated, it gives CSVKGVVEGAETQYF.

The chain is built from TRBV30 and TRBJ1-2, with a possible D match to TRBD1 (5 bases). Germline CDR1 and CDR2: GTSNPN and SVGIG (reference sequence). V was pared by 3 bases and J by 4 bases, with 15 bases between. This CDR3 region has 14 residues. DNA of the CDR3: TGTGCCTGGAGCGGCGGGGCGGGGAGCTATGGCTACACCTTC. Amino acids: CAWSGGAGSYGYTF.

The rearrangement links TRBV28 to TRBJ2-7, with D uncertain. Trimming stripped 2 bases from V and 2 bases from J, with 4 bases between. CDR1 and CDR2 (germline): MDHEN, SYDVKM. This CDR3 is built from 12 residues. CDR3: CASSLIAYEQYF. CDR3 DNA sequence: TGTGCCAGCAGTTTAATCGCCTACGAGCAGTACTTC.